Sequencing of this T cell receptor beta chain was carried out in a study of cytomegalovirus exposure and HLA in healthy donors. Study findings and constraints: Later work associated approximately 17,000 TCR beta sequences with HLA alleles at 0.05 false discovery rate. Some TCR beta chains (over 150 of them) were listed as cytomegalovirus-associated. Most observed TCR sequences were rare, whereas some public TCRs were detected in many donors.

Germline CDR1 is GTSNPN and CDR2 is SVGIG (reference sequence). Losses at the gene ends were 1 base for V and 0 bases for J; bases not matched to a gene: 6. This CDR3 spans 15 amino acids. As regards this clone: What it recognizes is unknown.

The PCR employed 60 Vbeta primers together with 13 Jbeta primers. Only in-frame clones appear in the TCRdb table, and some are missing; sequencing was by immunoSEQ multiplex PCR. The sample holds around 180,000 clones; around 80% are singletons and the top ten take approximately 5.1%. The chain carries TRBV30 and TRBJ2-7, with 7 nucleotides matching TRBD1. This receptor was taken from a man aged 40-49 years in good health and CMV-seronegative. Sequencing was performed on PBMCs. CDR3 DNA: TGTGCCTGGAGTGCGGGGACAGATTCCTCCTACGAGCAGTACTTC. This codes for CAWSAGTDSSYEQYF.